One and the same sample provided the 12 T cell receptor beta chains below, sequenced in a study of neurological immune-mediated disorders. TCRdb ran MiXCR on the 5' RACE reads and lists one entry per CDR3 protein. The data contain about 40,000 distinct CDR3 sequences, roughly 2.5% of them seen just once; the ten biggest clones take up 2.4%. Sequencing was performed on PBMCs. The receptor set was obtained from a man aged 45-65 years with multiple sclerosis.

This clonotype occurred many times. The chain couples TRBV7-2 to TRBJ2-4; D is possibly TRBD2 (6 bases). In germline, CDR1 is SGHTA, CDR2 FQGNSA. The V end lost 0 bases, the J end lost 9 bases, and 9 bases lay between the germline ends. The CDR3 runs 13 residues. CDR3 nucleotide sequence: TGTGCCAGCAGCTTAGCCGGGAGCACCATTCAGTACTTC. Translated, it gives CASSLAGSTIQYF. The full variable domain, with the rest looked up from reference TRBV7-2 and TRBJ2-4, is GAGVSQSPSNKVTEKGKDVELRCDPISGHTALYWYRQSLGQGLEFLIYFQGNSAPDKSGLPSDRFSAERTGGSVSTLTIQRTQQEDSAVYLCASSLAGSTIQYFGAGTRLSVL.

This clonotype has at least ten counts. The rearrangement links TRBV28 to TRBJ2-2; D call uncertain. Germline V gene sequence: CDR1 MDHEN, CDR2 SYDVKM. The CDR3 length is 12 residues. Trimming took 8 bases from V and 4 from J, leaving 8 bases between them. CDR3 in DNA: TGTGCCAGCTGCATTACCACCGGGGAGCTGTTTTTT. Translating it yields CASCITTGELFF.

This clonotype was counted ten times or more. This sequence joins TRBV20-1 and TRBJ2-5; TRBD2 matches at 16 bases. Trimming took 5 bases from V and 4 from J; bases not matched to a gene: 4. Germline V gives CDR1 DFQATT, CDR2 SNEGSKA (reference sequence). The CDR3 is 15 amino acids. The CDR3 DNA is TGCAGTGCTCCGGGACTAGCGGGGGGGTCAGAGACCCAGTACTTC. Protein product: CSAPGLAGGSETQYF.

This clonotype appeared many times. The V and J genes are TRBV6-1 and TRBJ1-2, with 7 bases matching TRBD1. This CDR3 contains 13 residues. Trimming took 6 bases from V and 3 from J; bases not matched to a gene: 4. Germline assignment: CDR1 MNHNS and CDR2 SASEGT. CDR3 residues: CASRVGQDYGYTF. CDR3 in DNA: TGTGCCAGCAGGGTCGGACAGGACTATGGCTACACCTTC.

This clonotype came up many times. The gene calls are TRBV6-5 and TRBJ1-1, with D possibly matching TRBD1 (5 bases). V shed 0 bases and J shed 3 bases, with 11 bases lying between them. The CDR3 covers 15 residues. Germline values: CDR1 MNHEY, CDR2 SVGAGI. The CDR3 bases are TGTGCCAGCAGTTACTCGAGTATAGGGGACACTGAAGCTTTCTTT. Amino acids: CASSYSSIGDTEAFF.

This clonotype was counted at least ten times. The chain carries TRBV6-2 or TRBV6-3 and TRBJ2-2; TRBD1 matches at 10 bases. Germline values: CDR1 MNHEY, CDR2 SVGEGT. This CDR3 is 15 amino acids long. V dropped 7 bases and J dropped 3; count of bases not matched to a gene: 5. As DNA, the CDR3 is TGTGCCAGCAAAGTCGGGACAGGGGACACCGGGGAGCTGTTTTTT. This codes for CASKVGTGDTGELFF.

This sequence joins TRBV6-5 and TRBJ2-2; 8 bases align to TRBD2. V shed 6 bases, J shed 2 bases, and the junction held 5 bases outside the gene matches. This CDR3 spans 15 amino acids. Germline values: CDR1 MNHEY, CDR2 SVGAGI. The CDR3 loop reads CASSRGGPNTGELFF. CDR3 nucleotide sequence: TGTGCCAGCAGCCGCGGGGGGCCCAACACCGGGGAGCTGTTTTTT.

This clonotype was picked up many times. This chain uses TRBV10-3 with TRBJ1-5; 10 positions match TRBD1. The CDR3 extends over 14 amino acids. Germline-derived CDR1 and CDR2 are ENHRY and SYGVKD. The ends lost 8 bases at V and 5 bases at J; junction bases unmatched: 6. The CDR3 DNA follows: TGTGCCATCGCGACAGGGGGCGCCGATCAGCCCCAGCATTTT. Its protein is CAIATGGADQPQHF.

This clonotype was observed many times. The rearrangement links TRBV11-3 to TRBJ2-5; the match to TRBD1 covers 10 bases. From germline, CDR1 is SGHNT and CDR2 YENEEA. The CDR3 loop spans 15 amino acids. V dropped 3 bases and J dropped 5; count of bases not matched to a gene: 6. The CDR3 region has the DNA TGTGCCAGCAGCTTTGGACAGGGGGTAGCCGAGACCCAGTACTTC. Translating it yields CASSFGQGVAETQYF.

The table lists this clonotype with many counts. The gene calls are TRBV5-1 and TRBJ1-5; D is uncertain. This CDR3 is built from 15 residues. The germline V gene has CDR1 SGHRS and CDR2 YFSETQ. The ends were cut back, 0 bases at V and 2 bases at J, with 9 bases in the middle. The CDR3 nucleotides read TGCGCCAGCAGCTTGGACTACCAGGGCAATCAGCCCCAGCATTTT. This codes for CASSLDYQGNQPQHF.

This clonotype came up many times. The rearrangement joins TRBV12-3 or TRBV12-4 to TRBJ2-7, with TRBD1 matching over 9 bases. The CDR3 length is 15 residues. V gave up 6 bases and J gave up 2 bases; unmatched junction bases: 8. The CDR3 loop is CASSPTGGAAYEQYF. In DNA form, the CDR3 reads TGTGCCAGCAGCCCCACAGGGGGCGCAGCCTACGAGCAGTACTTC.

This clonotype was picked up many times. The rearrangement links TRBV20-1 to TRBJ1-3; D ambiguous. The V and J ends lost 6 bases and 0 bases respectively, with 9 bases between them. The length of the CDR3 is 13 residues. Germline V gene sequence: CDR1 DFQATT, CDR2 SNEGSKA (reference sequence). The CDR3 here is CSAEQRSGNTIYF. CDR3 DNA sequence: TGCAGTGCAGAACAGCGCTCTGGAAACACCATATATTTT.